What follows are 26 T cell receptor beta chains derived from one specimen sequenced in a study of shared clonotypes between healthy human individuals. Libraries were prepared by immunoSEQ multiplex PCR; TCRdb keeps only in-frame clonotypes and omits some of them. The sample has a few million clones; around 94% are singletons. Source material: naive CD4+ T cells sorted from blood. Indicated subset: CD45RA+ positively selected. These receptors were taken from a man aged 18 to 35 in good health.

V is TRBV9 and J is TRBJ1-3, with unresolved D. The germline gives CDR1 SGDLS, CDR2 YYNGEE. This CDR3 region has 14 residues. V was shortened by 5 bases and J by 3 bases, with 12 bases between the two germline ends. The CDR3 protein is CASRRYGFGNTIYF. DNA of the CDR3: TGTGCCAGCAGGAGGTATGGTTTTGGAAACACCATATATTTT.

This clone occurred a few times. The CDR3 DNA follows: TGCGCCAGCAGCCAAGATCTGGGCAGGGAAGCTTTCTTT. This sequence encodes CASSQDLGREAFF. The chain carries TRBV4-3 and TRBJ1-1; the D is unclear. CDR1 and CDR2 from the germline V gene are LGHNA and YSLEER. There are 13 residues in the CDR3. V lost 0 bases and J 8 bases, leaving 10 bases between the germline ends.

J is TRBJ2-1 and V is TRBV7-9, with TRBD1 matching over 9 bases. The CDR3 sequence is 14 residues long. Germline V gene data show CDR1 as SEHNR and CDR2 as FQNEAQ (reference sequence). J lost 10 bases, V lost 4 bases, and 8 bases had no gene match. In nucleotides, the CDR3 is TGTGCCAGCAGCTCCGACAGGGGGGTACGCGAGCAGTTCTTC. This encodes CASSSDRGVREQFF.

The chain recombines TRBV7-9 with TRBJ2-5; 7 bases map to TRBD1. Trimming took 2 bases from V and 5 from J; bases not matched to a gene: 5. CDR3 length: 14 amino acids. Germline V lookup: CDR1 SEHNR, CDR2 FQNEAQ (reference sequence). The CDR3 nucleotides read TGTGCCAGCAGCTTATGGACAGGCGGGGAGACCCAGTACTTC. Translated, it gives CASSLWTGGETQYF.

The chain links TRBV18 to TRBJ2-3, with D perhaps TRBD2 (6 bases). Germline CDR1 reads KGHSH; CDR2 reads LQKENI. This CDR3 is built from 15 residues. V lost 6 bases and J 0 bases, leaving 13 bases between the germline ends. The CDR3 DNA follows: TGTGCCAGCTCGCCGCTAGCGACTAGCACAGATACGCAGTATTTT. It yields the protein CASSPLATSTDTQYF.

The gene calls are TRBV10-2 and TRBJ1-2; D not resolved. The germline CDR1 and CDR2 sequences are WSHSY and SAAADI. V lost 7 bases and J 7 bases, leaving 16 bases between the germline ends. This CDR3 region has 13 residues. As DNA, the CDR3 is TGCGCCAGCACTAAAACGGATCGGGTTGGCTACACCTTC. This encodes CASTKTDRVGYTF.

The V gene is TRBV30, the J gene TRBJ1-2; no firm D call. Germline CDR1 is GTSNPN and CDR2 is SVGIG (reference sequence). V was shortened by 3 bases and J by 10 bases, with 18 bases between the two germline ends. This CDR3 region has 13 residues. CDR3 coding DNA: TGTGCCTGGAGCCGACGGAAGGAGGGTCCCTACACCTTC. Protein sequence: CAWSRRKEGPYTF. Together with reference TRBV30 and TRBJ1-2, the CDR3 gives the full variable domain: SQTIHQWPATLVQPVGSPLSLECTVEGTSNPNLYWYRQAAGRGLQLLFYSVGIGQISSEVPQNLSASRPQDRQFILSSKKLLLSDSGFYLCAWSRRKEGPYTFGSGTRLTVV.

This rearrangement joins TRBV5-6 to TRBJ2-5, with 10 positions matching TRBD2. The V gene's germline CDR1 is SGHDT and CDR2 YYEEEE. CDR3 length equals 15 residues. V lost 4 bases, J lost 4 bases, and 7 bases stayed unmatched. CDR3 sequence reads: CASSQAGGPLETQYF. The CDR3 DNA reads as TGTGCCAGCAGCCAAGCGGGGGGGCCCCTAGAGACCCAGTACTTC.

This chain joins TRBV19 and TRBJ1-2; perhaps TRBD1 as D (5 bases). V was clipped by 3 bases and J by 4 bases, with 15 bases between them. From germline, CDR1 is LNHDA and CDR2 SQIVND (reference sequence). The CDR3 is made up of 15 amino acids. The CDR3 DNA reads TGTGCCAGTAGTATGCAGGGCCGGTTGAGCTATGGCTACACCTTC. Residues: CASSMQGRLSYGYTF.

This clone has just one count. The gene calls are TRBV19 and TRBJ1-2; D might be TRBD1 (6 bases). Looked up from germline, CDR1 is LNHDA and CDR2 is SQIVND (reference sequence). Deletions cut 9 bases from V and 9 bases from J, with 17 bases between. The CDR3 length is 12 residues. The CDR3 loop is CASRTDLSSYTF. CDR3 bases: TGTGCCAGCAGGACAGATTTAAGTAGCTACACCTTC. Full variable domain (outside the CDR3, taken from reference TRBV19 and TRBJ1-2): DGGITQSPKYLFRKEGQNVTLSCEQNLNHDAMYWYRQDPGQGLRLIYYSQIVNDFQKGDIAEGYSVSREKKESFPLTVTSAQKNPTAFYLCASRTDLSSYTFGSGTRLTVV.

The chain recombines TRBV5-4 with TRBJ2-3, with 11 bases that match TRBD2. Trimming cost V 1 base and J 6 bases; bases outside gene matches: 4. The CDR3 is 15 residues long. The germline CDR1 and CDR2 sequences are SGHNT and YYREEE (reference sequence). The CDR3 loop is CASSLIAGGADTQYF. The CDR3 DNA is TGTGCCAGCAGCTTGATAGCGGGGGGGGCGGATACGCAGTATTTT.

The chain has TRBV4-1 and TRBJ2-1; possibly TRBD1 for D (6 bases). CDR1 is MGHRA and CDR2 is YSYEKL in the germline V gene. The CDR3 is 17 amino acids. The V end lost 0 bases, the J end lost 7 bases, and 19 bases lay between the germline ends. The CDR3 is CASSQEFIGERGNEQFF. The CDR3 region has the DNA TGCGCCAGCAGCCAAGAATTTATCGGGGAAAGGGGGAATGAGCAGTTCTTC.

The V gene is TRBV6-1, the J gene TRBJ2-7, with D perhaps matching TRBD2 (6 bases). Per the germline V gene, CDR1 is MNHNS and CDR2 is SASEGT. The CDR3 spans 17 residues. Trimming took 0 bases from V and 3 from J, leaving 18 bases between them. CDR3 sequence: CASSEAGGPGLGYEQYF. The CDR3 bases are TGTGCCAGCAGTGAAGCGGGAGGACCTGGTCTGGGCTACGAGCAGTACTTC.

CDR3 loop: CASSLVYGKGDDEQYF. The CDR3 DNA reads as TGTGCCAGCAGCTTAGTCTACGGTAAGGGGGATGACGAGCAGTACTTC. The gene calls are TRBV7-9 and TRBJ2-7, with D possibly matching TRBD1 (6 bases). Germline CDR1 is SEHNR and CDR2 is FQNEAQ (reference sequence). V dropped 1 base and J dropped 5 bases, with 18 bases sitting between them. This CDR3 has 16 residues.

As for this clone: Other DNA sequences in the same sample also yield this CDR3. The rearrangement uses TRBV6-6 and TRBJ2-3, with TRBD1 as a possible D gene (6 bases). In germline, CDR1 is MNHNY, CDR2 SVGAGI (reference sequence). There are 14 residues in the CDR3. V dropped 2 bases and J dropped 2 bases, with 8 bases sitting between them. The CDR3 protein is CASSYGGLTDTQYF. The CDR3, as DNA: TGTGCCAGCAGTTACGGGGGCCTCACAGATACGCAGTATTTT.

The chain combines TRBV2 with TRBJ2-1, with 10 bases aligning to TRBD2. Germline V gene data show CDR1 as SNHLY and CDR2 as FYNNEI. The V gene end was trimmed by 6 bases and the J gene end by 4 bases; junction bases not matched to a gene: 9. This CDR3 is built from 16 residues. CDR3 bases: TGTGCCAGCAGAGAGCTAGCGGGGGCCTCGTACAATGAGCAGTTCTTC. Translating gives CASRELAGASYNEQFF.

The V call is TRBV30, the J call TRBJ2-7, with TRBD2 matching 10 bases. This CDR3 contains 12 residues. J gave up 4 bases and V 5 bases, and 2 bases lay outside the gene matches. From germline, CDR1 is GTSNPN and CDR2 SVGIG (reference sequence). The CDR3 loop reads CAWGLAEYEQYF. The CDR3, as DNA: TGTGCCTGGGGACTAGCGGAGTACGAGCAGTACTTC.

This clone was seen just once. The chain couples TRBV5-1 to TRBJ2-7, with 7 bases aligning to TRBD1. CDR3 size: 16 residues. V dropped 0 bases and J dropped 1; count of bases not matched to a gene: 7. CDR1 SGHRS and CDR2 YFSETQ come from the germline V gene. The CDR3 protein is CASSLGTGAVSYEQYF. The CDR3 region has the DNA TGCGCCAGCAGCTTGGGTACAGGGGCGGTATCCTACGAGCAGTACTTC.

The CDR3 protein is CASSWGPGETQYF. CDR3 DNA: TGTGCCAGCAGCTGGGGACCGGGGGAGACCCAGTACTTC. This rearrangement joins TRBV7-3 to TRBJ2-5, with D tentatively TRBD1 or TRBD2 (5 bases each). The CDR3 consists of 13 residues. Germline-derived CDR1 and CDR2 are SGHTA and FQGTGA. V gave up 4 bases and J gave up 5 bases, with 11 bases separating them. The full variable domain, its missing parts supplied by reference TRBV7-3 and TRBJ2-5, is GAGVSQTPSNKVTEKGKYVELRCDPISGHTALYWYRQSLGQGPEFLIYFQGTGAADDSGLPNDRFFAVRPEGSVSTLKIQRTERGDSAVYLCASSWGPGETQYFGPGTRLLVL.

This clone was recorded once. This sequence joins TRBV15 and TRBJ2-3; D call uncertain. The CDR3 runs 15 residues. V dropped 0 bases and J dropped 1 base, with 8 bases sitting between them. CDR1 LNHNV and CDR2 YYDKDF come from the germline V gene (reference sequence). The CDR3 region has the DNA TGTGCCACCAGCAGAGAGGTGTTTGGCACAGATACGCAGTATTTT. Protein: CATSREVFGTDTQYF.

The CDR3 nucleotides read TGTGCCAGTGTGACATCCGGAAACACCATATATTTT. Translated, it gives CASVTSGNTIYF. The chain carries TRBV28 and TRBJ1-3; no reliable D call. The V gene's germline CDR1 is MDHEN and CDR2 SYDVKM. Trimming took 9 bases from V and 4 from J, leaving 10 bases between them. The CDR3 has 12 residues.

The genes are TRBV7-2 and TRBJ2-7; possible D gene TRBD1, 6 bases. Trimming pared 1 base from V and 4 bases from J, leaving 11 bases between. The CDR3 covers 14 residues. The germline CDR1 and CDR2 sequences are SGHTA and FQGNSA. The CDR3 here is CASSLEIGGYEQYF. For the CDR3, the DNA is TGTGCCAGCAGCTTAGAGATAGGGGGATACGAGCAGTACTTC.

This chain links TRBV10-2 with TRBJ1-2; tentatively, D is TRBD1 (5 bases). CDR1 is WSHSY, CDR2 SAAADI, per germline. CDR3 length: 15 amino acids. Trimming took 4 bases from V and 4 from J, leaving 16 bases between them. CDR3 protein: CASSGDPWGGYGYTF. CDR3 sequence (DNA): TGCGCCAGCAGTGGGGACCCTTGGGGCGGCTATGGCTACACCTTC.

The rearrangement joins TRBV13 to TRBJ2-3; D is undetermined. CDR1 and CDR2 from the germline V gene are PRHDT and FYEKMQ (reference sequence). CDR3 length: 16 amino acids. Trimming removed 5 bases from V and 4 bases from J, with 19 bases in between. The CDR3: CASSPGPSPTPDTQYF. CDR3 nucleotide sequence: TGTGCCAGCAGCCCCGGTCCCTCGCCCACCCCAGATACGCAGTATTTT.

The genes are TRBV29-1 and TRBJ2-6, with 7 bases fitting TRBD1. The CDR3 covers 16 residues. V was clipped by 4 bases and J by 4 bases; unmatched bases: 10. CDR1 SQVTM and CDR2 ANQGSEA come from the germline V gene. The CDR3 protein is CSVVFGRGLGANVLTF. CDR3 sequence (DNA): TGCAGCGTTGTGTTTGGCAGGGGGTTGGGGGCCAACGTCCTGACTTTC.

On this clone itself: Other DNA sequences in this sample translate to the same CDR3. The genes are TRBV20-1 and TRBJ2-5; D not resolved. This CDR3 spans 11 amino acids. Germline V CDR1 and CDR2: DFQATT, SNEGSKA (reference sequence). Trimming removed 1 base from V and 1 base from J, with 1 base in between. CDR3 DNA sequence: TGCAGTGCTAGAGCCCAAGAGACCCAGTACTTC. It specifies CSARAQETQYF.